The T cell receptor (beta chain) described here comes from a study of T-cell reconstitution after alpha-beta-depleted transplantation in children (dated by TCRdb to the mid-2010s). With respect to the entire study: T-cell immune reconstitution after TCRalphabeta/CD19-depleted allogeneic hematopoietic cell transplantation in children was quantitatively tracked in the study by means of TCR repertoire profiling.

This clonotype came up many times. Its antigen is still unknown. Base qualities are not recorded, but no much larger clone differs from it by a single base. The library was made by PCR. TCRdb shows the sequencer as Illumina HiSeq 2500. TCR library preparation used molecular barcoding, with unique molecular identifiers applied to normalize quantification of the TCRbeta repertoire. Using fastp trimming at Q25 and MiXCR clonotype assembly, TCRdb reanalyzed the public sequencing data and kept in-frame beta chains. Here each entry gathers all rows of one CDR3 protein and keeps the most common genes and DNA. The sample includes more than 85,000 distinct CDR3 sequences, with 10% observed a single time. In total, the top ten clones hold 6.5% to 9.5% of the sample. CDR1 and CDR2, looked up from the germline V gene, are SGHRS and YFSETQ. V is reduced by 0 bases and J by 10 bases, leaving a spacing of 13 bases between them. From the cysteine up to the phenylalanine, the CDR3 has a length of 13 residues. The DNA shown is the 39-base CDR3, in frame from base 1.

The TCR originated in a human donor who donated a stem cell graft to a child with acute lymphoblastic leukemia. This receptor chain uses TRBV5-1 and TRBJ1-2, and the D gene may be TRBD1, 5 bases matching. The sequenced sample was PBMCs from the stem cell graft donor, obtained from the stem cell graft. Read as DNA, the sequence is TGCGCCAGCAGCTTGGGGGACGTGGCCTCCTACACCTTC. This encodes CASSLGDVASYTF.